This TCR beta chain was documented in a study of blood T cell repertoires in COVID-19. V lost 0 bases, J lost 10 bases, and 11 bases lay in between. Germline V gene data show CDR1 as SGDLS and CDR2 as YYNGEE. The CDR3 is 14 amino acids. Cohort allocation depended upon clinical history that participants reported. The authors' processing: Amplified reference gene primers provided the basis for estimating nucleated cell counts. The assay was immunoSEQ multiplex PCR, and TCRdb's table has in-frame clones only and misses some. The V and J calls and the clone size are those of that table, but D and trimming were determined from the DNA. The table shows over 300,000 clones, with roughly 85% occurring only once.

The chain combines TRBV9 with TRBJ1-6; possibly TRBD1 for D (5 bases). Sequencing was performed on PBMCs or T cells enriched from blood (not recorded which). This receptor was obtained from a woman younger than 45 who had recovered from COVID-19. CDR3 nucleotides: TGTGCCAGCAGCGTAGAAGGGGAGGGATCACCCCTCCACTTT. Its protein is CASSVEGEGSPLHF.